The sequence of this TCR beta chain was determined in a study of long-term antiretroviral therapy in people with HIV. The assay, immunoSEQ v3.0, was run at survey level. Using immunoSEQ multiplex PCR, the repertoire was profiled, and TCRdb retains in-frame clones only, with some absent. The sample includes 7,500 to 9,500 clones, 84% of them seen just once. V lost 5 bases, J lost 0 bases, and 15 bases lay in between. Germline V gives CDR1 SNHLY, CDR2 FYNNEI. The CDR3 sequence is 16 residues long. This clonotype was sampled from a man aged 25-45 years with HIV. This chain uses TRBV2 with TRBJ2-3; D is possibly TRBD2 (6 bases). Sequenced here: unsorted PBMCs, sampled 0.3 years before starting antiretroviral therapy. The CDR3 region has the DNA TGTGCCAGCAGTCGCCTTCGGGACTTAAGCACAGATACGCAGTATTTT. Its translation is CASSRLRDLSTDTQYF.